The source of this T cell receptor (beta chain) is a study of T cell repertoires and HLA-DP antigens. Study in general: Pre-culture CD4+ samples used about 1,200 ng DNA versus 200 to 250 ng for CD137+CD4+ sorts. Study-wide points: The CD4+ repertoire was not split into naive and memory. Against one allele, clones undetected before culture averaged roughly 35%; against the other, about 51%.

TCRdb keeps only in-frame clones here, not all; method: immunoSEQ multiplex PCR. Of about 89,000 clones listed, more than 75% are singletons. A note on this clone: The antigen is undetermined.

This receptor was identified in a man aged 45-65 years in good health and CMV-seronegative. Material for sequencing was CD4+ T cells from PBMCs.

The CDR3 nucleotides read TGTGCCAGCAGCTTAGCTGGGTTAGCCCACTATGAGCAGTACTTC. Its translation: CASSLAGLAHYEQYF. The chain combines TRBV11-2 with TRBJ2-7; D remains ambiguous. V lost 1 base to trimming and J lost 7 bases, with 17 bases between them. The CDR3 has 15 residues. CDR1 SGHAT and CDR2 FQNNGV come from the germline V gene.